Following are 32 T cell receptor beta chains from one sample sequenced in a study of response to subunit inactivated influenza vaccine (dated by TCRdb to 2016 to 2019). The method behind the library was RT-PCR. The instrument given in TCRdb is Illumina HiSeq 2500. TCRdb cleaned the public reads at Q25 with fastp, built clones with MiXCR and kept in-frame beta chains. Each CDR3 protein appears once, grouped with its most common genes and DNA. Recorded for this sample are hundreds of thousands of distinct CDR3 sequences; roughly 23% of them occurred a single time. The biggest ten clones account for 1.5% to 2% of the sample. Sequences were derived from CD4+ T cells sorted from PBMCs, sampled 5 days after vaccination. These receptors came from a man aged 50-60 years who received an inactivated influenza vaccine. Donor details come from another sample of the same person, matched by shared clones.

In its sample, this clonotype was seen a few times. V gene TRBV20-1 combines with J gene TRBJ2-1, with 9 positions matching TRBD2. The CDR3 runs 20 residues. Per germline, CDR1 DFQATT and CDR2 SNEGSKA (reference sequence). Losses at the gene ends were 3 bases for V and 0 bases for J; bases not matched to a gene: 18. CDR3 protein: CSASPRRSSGIHSSYNEQFF. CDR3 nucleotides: TGCAGTGCTAGCCCCCGGCGGTCTAGCGGGATCCATTCCTCCTACAATGAGCAGTTCTTC.

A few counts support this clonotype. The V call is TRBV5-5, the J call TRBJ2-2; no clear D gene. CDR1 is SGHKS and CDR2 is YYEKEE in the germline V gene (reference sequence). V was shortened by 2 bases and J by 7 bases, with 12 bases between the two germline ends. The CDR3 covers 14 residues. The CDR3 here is CASSFGQVVGELFF. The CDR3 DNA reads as TGTGCCAGCAGCTTCGGTCAGGTGGTCGGGGAGCTGTTTTTT.

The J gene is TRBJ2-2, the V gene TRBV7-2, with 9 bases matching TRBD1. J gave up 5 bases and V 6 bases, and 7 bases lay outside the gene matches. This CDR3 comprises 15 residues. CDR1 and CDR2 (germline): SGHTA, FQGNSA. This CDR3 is CASRTDRGETGELFF. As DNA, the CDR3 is TGTGCCAGCAGGACAGACAGGGGGGAGACCGGGGAGCTGTTTTTT.

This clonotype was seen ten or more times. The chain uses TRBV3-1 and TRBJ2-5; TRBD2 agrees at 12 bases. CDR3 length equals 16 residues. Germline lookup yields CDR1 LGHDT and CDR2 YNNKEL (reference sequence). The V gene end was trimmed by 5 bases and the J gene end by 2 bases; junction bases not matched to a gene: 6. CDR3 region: CASSDRTSGNQETQYF. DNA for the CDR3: TGTGCCAGCAGCGACAGGACTAGCGGGAATCAAGAGACCCAGTACTTC.

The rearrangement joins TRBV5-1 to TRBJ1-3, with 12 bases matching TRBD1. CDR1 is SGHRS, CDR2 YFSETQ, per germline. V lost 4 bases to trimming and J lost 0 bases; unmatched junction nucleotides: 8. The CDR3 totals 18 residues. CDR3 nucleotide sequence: TGCGCCAGCAGCGGAGGGACAGGGGGCCTGAGCTCTGGAAACACCATATATTTT. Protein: CASSGGTGGLSSGNTIYF.

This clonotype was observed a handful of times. The CDR3 loop is CSARGRVFYEQYF. CDR3 in DNA: TGCAGTGCTAGAGGACGGGTTTTCTACGAGCAGTACTTC. The V gene is TRBV20-1, the J gene TRBJ2-7; D remains ambiguous. Trimming left V 1 base short and J 3 bases short, with 10 bases between. The CDR3 length is 13 residues. Germline values: CDR1 DFQATT, CDR2 SNEGSKA (reference sequence).

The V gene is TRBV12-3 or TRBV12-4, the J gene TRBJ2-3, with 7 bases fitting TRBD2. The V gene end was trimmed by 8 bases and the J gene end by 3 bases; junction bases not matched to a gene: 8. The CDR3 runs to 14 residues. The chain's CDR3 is CASSAGVNTDTQYF. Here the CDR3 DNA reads TGTGCCAGCTCCGCGGGAGTAAATACAGATACGCAGTATTTT.

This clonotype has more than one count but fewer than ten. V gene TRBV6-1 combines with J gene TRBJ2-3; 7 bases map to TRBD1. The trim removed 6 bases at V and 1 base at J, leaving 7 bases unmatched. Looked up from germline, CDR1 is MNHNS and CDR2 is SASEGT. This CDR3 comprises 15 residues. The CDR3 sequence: CASSDRDSRTDTQYF. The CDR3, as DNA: TGTGCCAGCAGCGATCGGGACAGCCGCACAGATACGCAGTATTTT.

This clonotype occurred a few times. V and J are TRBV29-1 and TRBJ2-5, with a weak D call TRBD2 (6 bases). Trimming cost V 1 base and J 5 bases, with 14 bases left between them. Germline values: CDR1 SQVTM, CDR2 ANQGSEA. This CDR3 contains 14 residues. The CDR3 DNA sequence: TGCAGCGTTGAAGGCTCACTAGCAGGGGAGACCCAGTACTTC. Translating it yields CSVEGSLAGETQYF.

The CDR3 coding sequence is TGTGCCAGCAGTTACCAGGACAGGGCGGCTGGCTACACCTTC. Its translation is CASSYQDRAAGYTF. The chain is built from TRBV6-2 or TRBV6-3 and TRBJ1-2, with 8 bases aligning to TRBD1. The CDR3 extends over 14 amino acids. Germline V gives CDR1 MNHEY, CDR2 SVGEGT. The V segment lost 2 bases and the J segment 7 bases; nucleotides outside the gene matches: 6.

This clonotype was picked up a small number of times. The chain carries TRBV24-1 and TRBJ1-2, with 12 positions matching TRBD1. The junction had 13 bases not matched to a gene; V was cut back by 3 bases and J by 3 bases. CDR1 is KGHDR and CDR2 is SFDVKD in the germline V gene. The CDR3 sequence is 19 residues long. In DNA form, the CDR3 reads TGTGCCACCAGTGATGGGTTCCCGGGACAGGGGGCCTCGGACTATGGCTACACCTTC. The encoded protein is CATSDGFPGQGASDYGYTF.

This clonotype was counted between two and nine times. CDR3: CSAGRGGGWTDTQYF. The CDR3 DNA follows: TGCAGCGCAGGGCGAGGAGGGGGGTGGACAGATACGCAGTATTTT. The chain links TRBV29-1 to TRBJ2-3, with D perhaps being TRBD1 or TRBD2 (6 bases each). CDR3 length: 15 amino acids. Trimming removed 7 bases from V and 3 bases from J, with 20 bases in between. Per germline, CDR1 SQVTM and CDR2 ANQGSEA.

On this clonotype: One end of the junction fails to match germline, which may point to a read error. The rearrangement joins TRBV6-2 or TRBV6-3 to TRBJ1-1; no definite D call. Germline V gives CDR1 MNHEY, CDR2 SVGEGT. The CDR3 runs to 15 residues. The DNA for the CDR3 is TGTGCCAGCAGTTACTCTACGCATTCGAACACTGTAGCTTTCTTT. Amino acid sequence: CASSYSTHSNTVAFF.

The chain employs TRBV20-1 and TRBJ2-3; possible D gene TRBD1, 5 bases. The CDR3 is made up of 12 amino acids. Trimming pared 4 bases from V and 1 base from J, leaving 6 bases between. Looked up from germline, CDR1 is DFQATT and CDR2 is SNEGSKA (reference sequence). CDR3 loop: CSAKTGTDTQYF. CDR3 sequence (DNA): TGCAGTGCTAAGACAGGCACAGATACGCAGTATTTT.

The CDR3: CATSGLRGSGGAWDEQFF. CDR3 nucleotides: TGTGCCACCAGTGGGCTTAGGGGTAGCGGGGGGGCCTGGGATGAGCAGTTCTTC. This chain links TRBV24-1 with TRBJ2-1, with 11 bases matching TRBD2. In germline, CDR1 is KGHDR, CDR2 SFDVKD. There are 18 residues in the CDR3. The ends lost 5 bases at V and 8 bases at J; junction bases unmatched: 16.

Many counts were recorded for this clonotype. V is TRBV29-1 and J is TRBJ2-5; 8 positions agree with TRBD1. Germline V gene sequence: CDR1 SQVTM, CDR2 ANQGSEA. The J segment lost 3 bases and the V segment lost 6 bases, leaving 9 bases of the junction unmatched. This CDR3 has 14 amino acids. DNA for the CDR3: TGCAGCGTCGCTACGCAGGGGGCGAAAGAGACCCAGTACTTC. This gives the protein CSVATQGAKETQYF.

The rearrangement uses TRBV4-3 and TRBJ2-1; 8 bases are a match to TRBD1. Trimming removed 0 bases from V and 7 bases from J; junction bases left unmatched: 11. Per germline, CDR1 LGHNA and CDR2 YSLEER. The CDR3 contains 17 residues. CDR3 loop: CASSQDFTRTGRNEQFF. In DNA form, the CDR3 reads TGCGCCAGCAGCCAAGATTTTACGAGGACAGGGAGAAATGAGCAGTTCTTC.

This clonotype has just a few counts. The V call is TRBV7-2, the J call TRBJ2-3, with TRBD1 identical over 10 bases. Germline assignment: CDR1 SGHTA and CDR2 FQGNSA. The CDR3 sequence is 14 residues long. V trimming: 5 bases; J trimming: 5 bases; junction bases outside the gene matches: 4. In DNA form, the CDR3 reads TGTGCCAGCAGCCCATGGGACAGGGGAGATACGCAGTATTTT. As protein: CASSPWDRGDTQYF.

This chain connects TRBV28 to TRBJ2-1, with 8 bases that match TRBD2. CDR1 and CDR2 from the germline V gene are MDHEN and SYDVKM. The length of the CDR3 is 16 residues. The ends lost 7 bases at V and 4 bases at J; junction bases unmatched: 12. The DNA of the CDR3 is TGTGCCAGCATGATTACTAGCGGATTACTGTACAATGAGCAGTTCTTC. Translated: CASMITSGLLYNEQFF.

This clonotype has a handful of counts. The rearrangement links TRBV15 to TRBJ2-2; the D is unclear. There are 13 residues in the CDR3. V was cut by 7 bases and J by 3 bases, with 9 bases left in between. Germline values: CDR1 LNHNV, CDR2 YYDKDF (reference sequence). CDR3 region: CATTQTHTGELFF. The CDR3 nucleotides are TGTGCCACCACCCAGACTCACACCGGGGAGCTGTTTTTT.

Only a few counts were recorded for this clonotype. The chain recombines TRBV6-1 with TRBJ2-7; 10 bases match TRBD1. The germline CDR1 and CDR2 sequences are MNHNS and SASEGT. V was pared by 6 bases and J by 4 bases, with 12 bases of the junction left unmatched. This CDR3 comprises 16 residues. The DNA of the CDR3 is TGTGCCAGCAGCCAAACGAGACAGGGGGCACGGTACGAGCAGTACTTC. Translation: CASSQTRQGARYEQYF.

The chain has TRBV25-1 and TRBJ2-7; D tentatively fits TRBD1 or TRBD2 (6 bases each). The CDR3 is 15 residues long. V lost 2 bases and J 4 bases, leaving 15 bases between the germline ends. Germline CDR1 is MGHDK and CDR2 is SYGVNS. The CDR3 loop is CASSEGPSGAYEQYF. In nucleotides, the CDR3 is TGTGCCAGCAGTGAAGGCCCGTCGGGGGCTTACGAGCAGTACTTC.

CDR3 in DNA: TGCAGCACCCGCCTAGCGGGACGGCAGGAGACGCAGTATTTT. Amino acids: CSTRLAGRQETQYF. The chain is built from TRBV20-1 and TRBJ2-3, with TRBD2 matching 9 bases. The CDR3 covers 14 residues. Germline V CDR1 and CDR2: DFQATT, SNEGSKA (reference sequence).

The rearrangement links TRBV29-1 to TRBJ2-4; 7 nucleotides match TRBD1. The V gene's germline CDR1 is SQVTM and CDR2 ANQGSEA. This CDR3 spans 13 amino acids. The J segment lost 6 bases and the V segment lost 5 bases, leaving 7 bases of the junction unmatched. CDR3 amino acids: CSVSTGARNIQYF. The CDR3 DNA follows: TGCAGCGTTTCTACAGGGGCAAGAAACATTCAGTACTTC.

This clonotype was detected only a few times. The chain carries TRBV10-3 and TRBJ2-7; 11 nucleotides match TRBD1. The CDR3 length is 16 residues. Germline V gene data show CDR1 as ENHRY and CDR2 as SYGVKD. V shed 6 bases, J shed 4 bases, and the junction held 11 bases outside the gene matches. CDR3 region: CAIRPGGDRGLYEQYF. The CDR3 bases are TGTGCCATCAGACCCGGGGGGGACAGGGGGTTGTACGAGCAGTACTTC.

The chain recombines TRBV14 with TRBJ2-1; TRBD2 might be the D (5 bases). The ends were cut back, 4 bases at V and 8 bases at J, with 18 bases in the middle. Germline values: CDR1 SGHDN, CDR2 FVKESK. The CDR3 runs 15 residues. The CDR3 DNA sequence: TGTGCCAGCAGCCCCGGGGTAGAGCGTGGCCATGAGCAGTTCTTC. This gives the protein CASSPGVERGHEQFF.

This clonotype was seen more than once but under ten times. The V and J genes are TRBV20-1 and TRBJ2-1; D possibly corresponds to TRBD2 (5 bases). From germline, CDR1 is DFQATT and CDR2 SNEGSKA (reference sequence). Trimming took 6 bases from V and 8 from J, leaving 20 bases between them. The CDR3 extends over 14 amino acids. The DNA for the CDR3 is TGCAGTGCCAACCGAGGGTACGATAGAGATGAGCAGTTCTTC. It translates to CSANRGYDRDEQFF.

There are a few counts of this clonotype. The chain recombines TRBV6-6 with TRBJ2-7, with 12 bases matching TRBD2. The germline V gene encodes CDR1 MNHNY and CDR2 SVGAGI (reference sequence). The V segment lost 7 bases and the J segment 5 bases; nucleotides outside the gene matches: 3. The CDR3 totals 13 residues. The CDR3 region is CASTLAGGNEQYF. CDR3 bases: TGTGCCAGCACGCTAGCGGGAGGGAACGAGCAGTACTTC.

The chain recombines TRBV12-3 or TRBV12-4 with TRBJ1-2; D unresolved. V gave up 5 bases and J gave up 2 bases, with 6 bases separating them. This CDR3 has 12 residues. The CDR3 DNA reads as TGTGCCAGCAGTACAAGAAACTATGGCTACACCTTC. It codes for CASSTRNYGYTF.

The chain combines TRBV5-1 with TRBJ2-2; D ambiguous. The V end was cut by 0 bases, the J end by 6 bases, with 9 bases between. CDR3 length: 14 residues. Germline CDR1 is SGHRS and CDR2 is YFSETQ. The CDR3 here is CASSLDGRAGELFF. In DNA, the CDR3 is TGCGCCAGCAGCTTGGACGGTCGGGCCGGGGAGCTGTTTTTT.

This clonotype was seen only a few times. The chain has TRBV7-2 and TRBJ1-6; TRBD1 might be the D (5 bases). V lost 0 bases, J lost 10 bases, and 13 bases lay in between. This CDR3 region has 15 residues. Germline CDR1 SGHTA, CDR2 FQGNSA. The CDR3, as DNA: TGTGCCAGCAGCTTAGCGCGGCAGGGAGACTCACCCCTCCACTTT. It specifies CASSLARQGDSPLHF.

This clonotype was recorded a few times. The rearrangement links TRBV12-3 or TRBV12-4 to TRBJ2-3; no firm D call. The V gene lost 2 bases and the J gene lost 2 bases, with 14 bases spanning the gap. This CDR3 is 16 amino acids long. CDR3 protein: CASSLWRSYYTDTQYF. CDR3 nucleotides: TGTGCCAGCAGTTTATGGCGGAGTTATTACACAGATACGCAGTATTTT.